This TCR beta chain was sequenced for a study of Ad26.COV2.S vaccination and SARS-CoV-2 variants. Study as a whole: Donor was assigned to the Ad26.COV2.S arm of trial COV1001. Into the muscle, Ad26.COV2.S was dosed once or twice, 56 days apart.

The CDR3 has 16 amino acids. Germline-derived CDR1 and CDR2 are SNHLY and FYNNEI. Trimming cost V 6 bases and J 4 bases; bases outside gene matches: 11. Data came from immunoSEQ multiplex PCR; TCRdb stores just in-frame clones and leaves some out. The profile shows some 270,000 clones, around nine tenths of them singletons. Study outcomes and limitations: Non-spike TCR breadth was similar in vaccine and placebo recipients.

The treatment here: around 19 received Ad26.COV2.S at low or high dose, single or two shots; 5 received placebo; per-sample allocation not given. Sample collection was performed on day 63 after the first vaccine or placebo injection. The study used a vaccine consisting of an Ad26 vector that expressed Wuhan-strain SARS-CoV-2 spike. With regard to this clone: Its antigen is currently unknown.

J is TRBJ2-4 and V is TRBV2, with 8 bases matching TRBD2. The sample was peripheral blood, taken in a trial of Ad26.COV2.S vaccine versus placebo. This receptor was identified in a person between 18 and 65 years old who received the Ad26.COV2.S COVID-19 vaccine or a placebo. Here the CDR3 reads CASRGGLAGGKNIQYF. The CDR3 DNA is TGTGCCAGCAGGGGAGGGCTAGCGGGTGGAAAAAACATTCAGTACTTC.